These 14 T cell receptor beta chains were sequenced from one sample in a study of blood T cell repertoires in COVID-19. Assay: immunoSEQ multiplex PCR; the TCRdb copy retains only in-frame clones and omits some. The table has about 170,000 clones, roughly 88% seen once. Sequences were obtained from peripheral blood. These TCRs come from a man younger than 35 with COVID-19, enrolled during active disease.

The chain carries TRBV7-2 and TRBJ2-7; 9 bases are shared with TRBD2. Germline values: CDR1 SGHTA, CDR2 FQGNSA. This CDR3 has 17 amino acids. After removal of 2 bases from V and 0 bases from J, the junction contained 8 bases not matched to a gene. The CDR3 DNA reads TGTGCCAGCAGCTTATCTAGTCCGACTAGCGGCTCCTACGAGCAGTACTTC. Its protein product is CASSLSSPTSGSYEQYF.

This sequence joins TRBV6-5 and TRBJ2-1; D is ambiguous. The ends were cut back, 10 bases at V and 6 bases at J, with 13 bases in the middle. The V gene's germline CDR1 is MNHEY and CDR2 SVGAGI. The CDR3 length is 12 residues. The CDR3 DNA follows: TGTGCCATCCCAGGTGGTACCAATGAGCAGTTCTTC. Its protein is CAIPGGTNEQFF.

This clone was recorded once. The CDR3 spells CASSPTRPGRNSPLHF. The DNA of the CDR3 is TGCGCCAGCAGCCCCACACGGCCAGGGCGCAATTCACCCCTCCACTTT. This rearrangement joins TRBV4-3 to TRBJ1-6; a possible D gene is TRBD1 (5 bases). The CDR3 loop spans 16 amino acids. Germline values: CDR1 LGHNA, CDR2 YSLEER. Trimming removed 4 bases from V and 7 bases from J, with 17 bases in between.

CDR3 region: CAISEYDRAPHEQYF. The CDR3 coding sequence is TGTGCCATCAGTGAGTATGACAGGGCACCCCACGAGCAGTACTTC. This chain joins TRBV10-3 and TRBJ2-7; 7 nucleotides agree with TRBD1. This CDR3 comprises 15 residues. Germline assignment: CDR1 ENHRY and CDR2 SYGVKD. V was clipped by 1 base and J by 5 bases; unmatched bases: 8.

This clone was detected only a few times. The chain uses TRBV6-6 and TRBJ1-2, with 7 nucleotides matching TRBD1. Germline trimming cut 5 bases from V and 0 bases from J; bases unmatched to any gene: 0. CDR1 is MNHNY, CDR2 SVGAGI, per germline (reference sequence). The CDR3 consists of 13 residues. CDR3 DNA sequence: TGTGCCAGCAGTACAGGGGCTAACTATGGCTACACCTTC. Translating it yields CASSTGANYGYTF.

The chain joins TRBV14 to TRBJ2-3, with 9 bases that match TRBD2. This CDR3 region has 16 residues. V lost 4 bases, J lost 5 bases, and 10 bases stayed unmatched. Germline CDR1 is SGHDN and CDR2 is FVKESK. CDR3 protein: CASSPLRLAALDTQYF. CDR3 sequence (DNA): TGTGCCAGCAGCCCATTAAGACTAGCGGCCTTAGATACGCAGTATTTT.

V is TRBV2 and J is TRBJ2-3; possible D gene TRBD1, 6 bases. Germline lookup yields CDR1 SNHLY and CDR2 FYNNEI. V was cut by 7 bases and J by 2 bases, with 19 bases left in between. CDR3 size: 16 residues. The CDR3 DNA follows: TGTGCCAGCACCACGCCGGGACAAACCGCCACAGATACGCAGTATTTT. Translating gives CASTTPGQTATDTQYF.

The rearrangement links TRBV19 to TRBJ2-3; 7 bases map to TRBD2. Germline V gene lookup returns CDR1 LNHDA and CDR2 SQIVND (reference sequence). V lost 8 bases to trimming and J lost 6 bases; unmatched junction nucleotides: 8. CDR3 size: 13 residues. The CDR3 region has the DNA TGTGCCAGTGCTGGTGGGGGGGGTGATACGCAGTATTTT. Translation gives CASAGGGGDTQYF.

This clone was observed a single time. The rearrangement joins TRBV28 to TRBJ2-1; D perhaps matches TRBD2 (7 bases). Germline V gene sequence: CDR1 MDHEN, CDR2 SYDVKM. This CDR3 spans 14 amino acids. The V end lost 7 bases, the J end lost 6 bases, and 16 bases lay between the germline ends. CDR3 loop: CASTVGGRSNEQFF. The CDR3 DNA reads TGTGCCAGCACGGTCGGGGGGCGCAGCAATGAGCAGTTCTTC.

The V gene is TRBV19, the J gene TRBJ2-1, with 10 bases aligning to TRBD1. V lost 4 bases to trimming and J lost 3 bases; unmatched junction nucleotides: 3. Germline CDR1 LNHDA, CDR2 SQIVND (reference sequence). The CDR3 spans 15 residues. The CDR3 coding sequence is TGTGCCAGTAGTAAGCGGACAGGGGGCTACAATGAGCAGTTCTTC. Translating gives CASSKRTGGYNEQFF.

J is TRBJ2-7 and V is TRBV4-3; 10 bases are shared with TRBD2. Germline assignment: CDR1 LGHNA and CDR2 YSLEER. V gave up 2 bases and J gave up 0 bases; unmatched junction bases: 4. The CDR3 extends over 16 amino acids. The DNA of the CDR3 is TGCGCCAGCAGCCAAAGATCTAGCGGGAGCTCCTACGAGCAGTACTTC. This encodes CASSQRSSGSSYEQYF.

The genes are TRBV30 and TRBJ1-2, with D tentatively TRBD1 (6 bases). CDR3 length: 12 residues. Trimming took off 6 bases at V and 4 bases at J, with 12 bases between the two ends. CDR1 GTSNPN and CDR2 SVGIG come from the germline V gene (reference sequence). This CDR3 reads CACRQALYGYTF. CDR3 sequence (DNA): TGTGCCTGCAGACAGGCCCTCTATGGCTACACCTTC.

There are many counts of this clone. This chain connects TRBV5-1 to TRBJ1-1; D is perhaps TRBD1 (6 bases). CDR3 length: 14 amino acids. V lost 4 bases and J 1 base, leaving 11 bases between the germline ends. CDR1 is SGHRS and CDR2 is YFSETQ in the germline V gene. The CDR3 spells CASSLPGQNTEAFF. The CDR3 DNA reads TGCGCCAGCAGCCTCCCGGGACAGAACACTGAAGCTTTCTTT.

The V call is TRBV14, the J call TRBJ2-4; D may be TRBD2 (6 bases). V lost 3 bases and J 0 bases, leaving 12 bases between the germline ends. The CDR3 is 16 residues long. Germline CDR1 and CDR2: SGHDN and FVKESK. CDR3: CASSQTGGIAKNIQYF. In DNA form, the CDR3 reads TGTGCCAGCAGCCAGACCGGGGGAATAGCCAAAAACATTCAGTACTTC.